A selection of T cell receptor beta chains follows, all from one sample in a study of cytotoxic CD8 clonotypes in ibrutinib-treated CLL. Clones were read by immunoSEQ multiplex PCR, and TCRdb kept only the in-frame ones, dropping some. The sample shows some 150,000 clones, around 77% of them seen only once. The material sequenced was PBMCs, taken after 12 months of ibrutinib treatment. The receptors stem from a human donor with chronic lymphocytic leukemia. The CDR3 runs from the conserved cysteine through the conserved F or W. Each record gives: CDR3 DNA, CDR3 protein, J gene, CDR3 length, clone size, V gene, D gene. The D gene is left open where the match is weak. Expanded clones get a size class; other rows say once, few or many, or leave the size out.

CDR3nt: TGTGCCAGTAGTCATGGCGGGACAGGGGGCCACTATGGCTACACCTTC
CDR3aa: CASSHGGTGGHYGYTF
j_gene: TRBJ1-2
len: 16
abundance: .
v_gene: TRBV19
d_gene: TRBD1

CDR3nt: TGTGCCAGCAGTTTTCTCTTGAGGAGCAATGAGCAGTTCTTC
CDR3aa: CASSFLLRSNEQFF
j_gene: TRBJ2-1
len: 14
abundance: once
v_gene: TRBV28
d_gene: .

CDR3nt: TGTGCCAGCAGAGAAACCATGAACACTGAAGCTTTCTTT
CDR3aa: CASRETMNTEAFF
j_gene: TRBJ1-1
len: 13
abundance: .
v_gene: TRBV28
d_gene: .

CDR3nt: TGTGCCAGCAGCTCGGGACAGGGGGCTCTGGAGACCCAGTACTTC
CDR3aa: CASSSGQGALETQYF
j_gene: TRBJ2-5
len: 15
abundance: .
v_gene: TRBV5-8
d_gene: TRBD1

CDR3nt: TGCGCCAGCAGCTGGGGAGGATGGTACTTC
CDR3aa: CASSWGGWYF
j_gene: TRBJ2-7
len: 10
abundance: .
v_gene: TRBV5-1
d_gene: .

CDR3nt: TGTGCCAGCGGCAGGGAGGTTAATGAAAAACTGTTTTTT
CDR3aa: CASGREVNEKLFF
j_gene: TRBJ1-4
len: 13
abundance: few
v_gene: TRBV28
d_gene: .

CDR3nt: TGTGCCAGCAGTCTATTAGGTTACGAGCAGTACTTC
CDR3aa: CASSLLGYEQYF
j_gene: TRBJ2-7
len: 12
abundance: .
v_gene: TRBV28
d_gene: .

CDR3nt: TGTGCCAGCAGCGCCGGAGGGCCCTACGAGCAGTACTTC
CDR3aa: CASSAGGPYEQYF
j_gene: TRBJ2-7
len: 13
abundance: .
v_gene: TRBV7-6
d_gene: .

CDR3nt: TGTGCCAGCAGCTCCGGCACAGATACGCAGTATTTT
CDR3aa: CASSSGTDTQYF
j_gene: TRBJ2-3
len: 12
abundance: few
v_gene: TRBV13
d_gene: .

CDR3nt: TGTGCCAGCAGTGAACAAGGTGGCGGGGGGGCCTACGAGCAGTACTTC
CDR3aa: CASSEQGGGGAYEQYF
j_gene: TRBJ2-7
len: 16
abundance: .
v_gene: TRBV6-1
d_gene: TRBD2

CDR3nt: TGTGCCAGCAGCCAATGGACAGGGAGCTCCTACAATGAGCAGTTCTTC
CDR3aa: CASSQWTGSSYNEQFF
j_gene: TRBJ2-1
len: 16
abundance: .
v_gene: TRBV28
d_gene: TRBD1

CDR3nt: TGTGCCAGCAGCCTCCGCGGCCCAGACTACGAGCAGTACTTC
CDR3aa: CASSLRGPDYEQYF
j_gene: TRBJ2-7
len: 14
abundance: .
v_gene: TRBV5-8
d_gene: .

CDR3nt: TGTGCCAGCAGTCTGCGGGGGAGACAGCGTTATCAGCCCCAGCATTTT
CDR3aa: CASSLRGRQRYQPQHF
j_gene: TRBJ1-5
len: 16
abundance: few
v_gene: TRBV28
d_gene: .

CDR3nt: TGTGCCAGCAGTCCTATGGGTACTAGCACAGATACGCAGTATTTT
CDR3aa: CASSPMGTSTDTQYF
j_gene: TRBJ2-3
len: 15
abundance: .
v_gene: TRBV11-1
d_gene: .

CDR3nt: TGTGCCAGCAAATACAGGTTTCCAACCATTAATGAAAAACTGTTTTTT
CDR3aa: CASKYRFPTINEKLFF
j_gene: TRBJ1-4
len: 16
abundance: .
v_gene: TRBV28
d_gene: .

CDR3nt: TGTGCCAGCAGCCTTCGGACAGGGTGGGAGGCTCAGCCCCAGCATTTT
CDR3aa: CASSLRTGWEAQPQHF
j_gene: TRBJ1-5
len: 16
abundance: once
v_gene: TRBV7-2
d_gene: TRBD1

CDR3nt: TGTGCCAGCAGTACCCTGACAGGGGCGGACTACGAGCAGTACTTC
CDR3aa: CASSTLTGADYEQYF
j_gene: TRBJ2-7
len: 15
abundance: .
v_gene: TRBV6-1
d_gene: TRBD1

CDR3nt: TGTGCCAGCAGCCCAACCAACGTAGCGACCCACGAGCAGTACTTC
CDR3aa: CASSPTNVATHEQYF
j_gene: TRBJ2-7
len: 15
abundance: .
v_gene: TRBV7-2
d_gene: .

CDR3nt: TGCAGCGTCGCCCACTACGAGCAGTACTTC
CDR3aa: CSVAHYEQYF
j_gene: TRBJ2-7
len: 10
abundance: .
v_gene: TRBV29-1
d_gene: .

CDR3nt: TGTGCCAGCAGCCAACAAAGGGGACTAGCGGAGAGGAATGAGCAGTTCTTC
CDR3aa: CASSQQRGLAERNEQFF
j_gene: TRBJ2-1
len: 17
abundance: few
v_gene: TRBV4-2
d_gene: TRBD2

CDR3nt: TGTGCCAGCAGCCTCGGGACTAGGCCCTACGAGCAGTACTTC
CDR3aa: CASSLGTRPYEQYF
j_gene: TRBJ2-7
len: 14
abundance: few
v_gene: TRBV11-3
d_gene: TRBD2

CDR3nt: TGCAGCGTTGGACAGGGATTTGGTGAAGCTTTCTTT
CDR3aa: CSVGQGFGEAFF
j_gene: TRBJ1-1
len: 12
abundance: few
v_gene: TRBV29-1
d_gene: TRBD1

CDR3nt: TGTGCCAGCAGCTTGCTTACCATTGGGACGGTTATGAACACTGAAGCTTTCTTT
CDR3aa: CASSLLTIGTVMNTEAFF
j_gene: TRBJ1-1
len: 18
abundance: once
v_gene: TRBV5-4
d_gene: .

CDR3nt: TGTGCCAGCAGCTTGAGACCAGGGGCTACTTCCTACAATGAGCAGTTCTTC
CDR3aa: CASSLRPGATSYNEQFF
j_gene: TRBJ2-1
len: 17
abundance: once
v_gene: TRBV5-6
d_gene: .

CDR3nt: TGCGCCAGCAGCTTGGTGCAGGCAGATACGCAGTATTTT
CDR3aa: CASSLVQADTQYF
j_gene: TRBJ2-3
len: 13
abundance: .
v_gene: TRBV5-1
d_gene: .

CDR3nt: TGTGCCAGTAGCGTCTACGGCCTGAGCTCCTATAATTCACCCCTCCACTTT
CDR3aa: CASSVYGLSSYNSPLHF
j_gene: TRBJ1-6
len: 17
abundance: .
v_gene: TRBV19
d_gene: .

CDR3nt: TGTGCCAGCAGTTTACCCCAGGGGGTCCCGTATGGCTACACCTTC
CDR3aa: CASSLPQGVPYGYTF
j_gene: TRBJ1-2
len: 15
abundance: .
v_gene: TRBV28
d_gene: TRBD1

CDR3nt: TGTGCCAGCAGCACGGGGGCTTATGGCTACACCTTC
CDR3aa: CASSTGAYGYTF
j_gene: TRBJ1-2
len: 12
abundance: .
v_gene: TRBV28
d_gene: .

CDR3nt: TGCGCCAGCAGCCTGGGGACAGCAACCTACGAGCAGTACTTC
CDR3aa: CASSLGTATYEQYF
j_gene: TRBJ2-7
len: 14
abundance: .
v_gene: TRBV4-1
d_gene: TRBD1

CDR3nt: TGTGCCAGCAGTTTCCCCGGGACAGGGGGGGAGACCCAGTACTTC
CDR3aa: CASSFPGTGGETQYF
j_gene: TRBJ2-5
len: 15
abundance: .
v_gene: TRBV28
d_gene: TRBD1

CDR3nt: TGCGCCAGCGGGGGGACTAGCGGGGCTGGGGAGCAGTACTTC
CDR3aa: CASGGTSGAGEQYF
j_gene: TRBJ2-7
len: 14
abundance: .
v_gene: TRBV10-2
d_gene: TRBD2

CDR3nt: TGCGCCAGCAGCTTGGTTGTGGACTCTGGGGCCAACGTCCTGACTTTC
CDR3aa: CASSLVVDSGANVLTF
j_gene: TRBJ2-6
len: 16
abundance: .
v_gene: TRBV5-1
d_gene: .

CDR3nt: TGCGCCAGCCTTTCGACTAGCGGTGTATCGTTTGGGACCGGGGAGCTGTTTTTT
CDR3aa: CASLSTSGVSFGTGELFF
j_gene: TRBJ2-2
len: 18
abundance: .
v_gene: TRBV10-2
d_gene: TRBD2

CDR3nt: TGTGCCACCCAGAGTTGGGGGAAGGAAGAGACCCAGTACTTC
CDR3aa: CATQSWGKEETQYF
j_gene: TRBJ2-5
len: 14
abundance: .
v_gene: TRBV6-1
d_gene: .

CDR3nt: TGTGCCAGCAGCCCAAGGACCCGCGGTGAAGCTTTCTTT
CDR3aa: CASSPRTRGEAFF
j_gene: TRBJ1-1
len: 13
abundance: .
v_gene: TRBV14
d_gene: .

CDR3nt: TGCGCCAGCAGCCAAGATCCTGAACCGAACACAGATACGCAGTATTTT
CDR3aa: CASSQDPEPNTDTQYF
j_gene: TRBJ2-3
len: 16
abundance: .
v_gene: TRBV4-3
d_gene: .

CDR3nt: TGTGCCATCAGTGATTTTGGGGCAGGGGGTAACTATGGCTACACCTTC
CDR3aa: CAISDFGAGGNYGYTF
j_gene: TRBJ1-2
len: 16
abundance: .
v_gene: TRBV10-3
d_gene: TRBD1

CDR3nt: TGTGCCACCAGCCCCAGGACAGGGTGGAATGAGCAGTTCTTC
CDR3aa: CATSPRTGWNEQFF
j_gene: TRBJ2-1
len: 14
abundance: .
v_gene: TRBV15
d_gene: TRBD1

CDR3nt: TGTGCCAGCAGCTTAGAAGCCGGCGAGACCCAGTACTTC
CDR3aa: CASSLEAGETQYF
j_gene: TRBJ2-5
len: 13
abundance: .
v_gene: TRBV13
d_gene: .

CDR3nt: TGTGCCAGTAACCGCAGGGGCTCTGGAAACACCATATATTTT
CDR3aa: CASNRRGSGNTIYF
j_gene: TRBJ1-3
len: 14
abundance: few
v_gene: TRBV19
d_gene: .

CDR3nt: TGTGCCAGCTCACCCAGGTGGCAGGGTGAAATTGTGCAGTACTTC
CDR3aa: CASSPRWQGEIVQYF
j_gene: TRBJ2-7
len: 15
abundance: .
v_gene: TRBV18
d_gene: .

CDR3nt: TGTGCCAGCAGCCTGGCGGCGACCCGGGATACGCAGTATTTT
CDR3aa: CASSLAATRDTQYF
j_gene: TRBJ2-3
len: 14
abundance: .
v_gene: TRBV13
d_gene: .

CDR3nt: TGTGCCAGCAGCTGGGGGGTGGGACCCTACGAGCAGTACTTC
CDR3aa: CASSWGVGPYEQYF
j_gene: TRBJ2-7
len: 14
abundance: .
v_gene: TRBV7-2
d_gene: .

CDR3nt: TGTGCCAGCAGTCCAGGATCAGATACGCAGTATTTT
CDR3aa: CASSPGSDTQYF
j_gene: TRBJ2-3
len: 12
abundance: .
v_gene: TRBV27
d_gene: .

CDR3nt: .
CDR3aa: CATGGFYGCTF
j_gene: TRBJ1-2
len: 11
abundance: .
v_gene: TRBV19
d_gene: .

CDR3nt: TGTGCCAGCAGTTACTCGGGGCAGGGGGCCTACGAGCAGTACTTC
CDR3aa: CASSYSGQGAYEQYF
j_gene: TRBJ2-7
len: 15
abundance: .
v_gene: TRBV6-5
d_gene: TRBD1

CDR3nt: TGCGCCAGCAGCCAAGAGTACAGGGATTCACATGAGCAGTTCTTC
CDR3aa: CASSQEYRDSHEQFF
j_gene: TRBJ2-1
len: 15
abundance: .
v_gene: TRBV7-9
d_gene: .

CDR3nt: TGTGCCAGCAGCTTCCGCCTCGCGGGCGGGGAGCTGTTTTTT
CDR3aa: CASSFRLAGGELFF
j_gene: TRBJ2-2
len: 14
abundance: .
v_gene: TRBV7-2
d_gene: .

CDR3nt: TGTGCCAGCAGCAACCCCCTCCGGGGCGCCTACGAGCAGTACTTC
CDR3aa: CASSNPLRGAYEQYF
j_gene: TRBJ2-7
len: 15
abundance: few
v_gene: TRBV5-6
d_gene: .

CDR3nt: TGTGCCAGCAGCAAAAGCTTAGATCAGGGGCCAAAGAACACCGGGGAGCTGTTTTTT
CDR3aa: CASSKSLDQGPKNTGELFF
j_gene: TRBJ2-2
len: 19
abundance: .
v_gene: TRBV21-1
d_gene: .

CDR3nt: TGTGCCTGGAGGCATCCGGGGACAGGTAGCAATCAGCCCCAGCATTTT
CDR3aa: CAWRHPGTGSNQPQHF
j_gene: TRBJ1-5
len: 16
abundance: few
v_gene: TRBV30
d_gene: TRBD1

CDR3nt: TGTGCCAGCAGCCGACCTAGGGCCGGGGAGCTGTTTTTT
CDR3aa: CASSRPRAGELFF
j_gene: TRBJ2-2
len: 13
abundance: .
v_gene: TRBV7-9
d_gene: .

CDR3nt: TGTGCCAGCAGAGACTTCACGGGGGGGCTGTTTTTT
CDR3aa: CASRDFTGGLFF
j_gene: TRBJ2-2
len: 12
abundance: .
v_gene: TRBV7-9
d_gene: TRBD2

CDR3nt: TGTGCCAGTGAGAATCAGCCCCAGCATTTT
CDR3aa: CASENQPQHF
j_gene: TRBJ1-5
len: 10
abundance: few
v_gene: TRBV19
d_gene: .

CDR3nt: TGTGCCAGTAGTATAGGGTTACAGTACGGTAACAATGAGCAGTTCTTC
CDR3aa: CASSIGLQYGNNEQFF
j_gene: TRBJ2-1
len: 16
abundance: .
v_gene: TRBV19
d_gene: .

CDR3nt: TGTGCCAGCAGTATACCACAGGGGGTGTACGGCGAGCAGTACTTC
CDR3aa: CASSIPQGVYGEQYF
j_gene: TRBJ2-7
len: 15
abundance: .
v_gene: TRBV28
d_gene: TRBD1

CDR3nt: TGTGCCAGCAGCTTAATCCCCTTTCCCCTAGCGGGCAGCACAGATACGCAGTATTTT
CDR3aa: CASSLIPFPLAGSTDTQYF
j_gene: TRBJ2-3
len: 19
abundance: .
v_gene: TRBV7-2
d_gene: TRBD2

CDR3nt: TGTGCCAGCAGCCTTATGCCCACAAGCGGTGAAAAACTGTTTTTT
CDR3aa: CASSLMPTSGEKLFF
j_gene: TRBJ1-4
len: 15
abundance: .
v_gene: TRBV16
d_gene: .

CDR3nt: TGCGCCAGCAGCTTTGGGGGGAATGAAAAACTGTTTTTT
CDR3aa: CASSFGGNEKLFF
j_gene: TRBJ1-4
len: 13
abundance: few
v_gene: TRBV5-1
d_gene: .

CDR3nt: TGTGCCACCCAAGAGAGTATTAACACTGAAGCTTTCTTT
CDR3aa: CATQESINTEAFF
j_gene: TRBJ1-1
len: 13
abundance: few
v_gene: TRBV10-3
d_gene: .